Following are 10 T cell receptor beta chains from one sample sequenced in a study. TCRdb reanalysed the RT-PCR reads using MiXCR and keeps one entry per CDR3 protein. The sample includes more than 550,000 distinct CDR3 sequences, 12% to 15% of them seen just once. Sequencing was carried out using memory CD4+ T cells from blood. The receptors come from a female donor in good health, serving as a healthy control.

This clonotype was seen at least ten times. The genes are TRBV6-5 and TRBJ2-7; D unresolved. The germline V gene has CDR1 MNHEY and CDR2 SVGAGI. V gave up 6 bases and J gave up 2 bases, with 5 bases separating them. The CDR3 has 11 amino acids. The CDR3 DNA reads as TGTGCCAGCAGCCAAGCCTACGAGCAGTACTTC. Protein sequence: CASSQAYEQYF.

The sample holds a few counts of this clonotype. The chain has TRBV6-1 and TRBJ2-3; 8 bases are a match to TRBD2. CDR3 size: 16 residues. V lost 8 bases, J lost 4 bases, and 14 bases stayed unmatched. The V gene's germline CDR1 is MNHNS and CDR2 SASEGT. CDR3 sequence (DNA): TGTGCCAGCTCCAATCGGGCGGGGGGCGCATCAGATACGCAGTATTTT. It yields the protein CASSNRAGGASDTQYF.

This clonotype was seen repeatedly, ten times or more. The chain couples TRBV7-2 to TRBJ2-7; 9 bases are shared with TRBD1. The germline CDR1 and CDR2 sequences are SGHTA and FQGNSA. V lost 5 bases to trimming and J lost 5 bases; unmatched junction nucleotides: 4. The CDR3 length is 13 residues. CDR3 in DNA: TGTGCCAGCAGCCCACGGACAGGGGACGAGCAGTACTTC. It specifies CASSPRTGDEQYF.

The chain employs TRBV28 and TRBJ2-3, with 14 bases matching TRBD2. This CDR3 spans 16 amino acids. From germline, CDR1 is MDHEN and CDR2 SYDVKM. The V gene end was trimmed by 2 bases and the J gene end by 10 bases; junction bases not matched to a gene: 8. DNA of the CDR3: TGTGCCAGCAGTTTAGCAACGACTAGCGGGAGGGCTCCGCAGTATTTT. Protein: CASSLATTSGRAPQYF. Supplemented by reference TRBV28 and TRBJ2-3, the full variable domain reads DVKVTQSSRYLVKRTGEKVFLECVQDMDHENMFWYRQDPGLGLRLIYFSYDVKMKEKGDIPEGYSVSREKKERFSLILESASTNQTSMYLCASSLATTSGRAPQYFGPGTRLTVL.

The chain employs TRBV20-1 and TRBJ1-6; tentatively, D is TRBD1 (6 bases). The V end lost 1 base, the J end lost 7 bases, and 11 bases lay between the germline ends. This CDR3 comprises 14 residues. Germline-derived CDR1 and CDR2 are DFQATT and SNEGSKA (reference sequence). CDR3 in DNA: TGCAGTGCTAGAGCGACAGGAGGGAATTCACCCCTCCACTTT. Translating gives CSARATGGNSPLHF.

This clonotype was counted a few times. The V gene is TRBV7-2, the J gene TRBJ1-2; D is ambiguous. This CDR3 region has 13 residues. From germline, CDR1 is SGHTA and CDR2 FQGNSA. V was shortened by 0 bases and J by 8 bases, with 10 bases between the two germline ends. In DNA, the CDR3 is TGTGCCAGCAGCTTAGCATCCGGGAACGGCTACACCTTC. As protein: CASSLASGNGYTF.

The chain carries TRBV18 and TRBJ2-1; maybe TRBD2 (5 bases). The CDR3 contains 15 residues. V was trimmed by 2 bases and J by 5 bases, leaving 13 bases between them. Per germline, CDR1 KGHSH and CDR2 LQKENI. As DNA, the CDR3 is TGTGCCAGCTCACCAGGTGGAGGACGGGACAATGAGCAGTTCTTC. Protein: CASSPGGGRDNEQFF.

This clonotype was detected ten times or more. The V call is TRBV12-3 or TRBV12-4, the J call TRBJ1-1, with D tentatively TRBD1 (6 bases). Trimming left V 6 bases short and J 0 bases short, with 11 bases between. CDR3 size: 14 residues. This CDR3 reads CASSATGLNTEAFF. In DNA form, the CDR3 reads TGTGCCAGCAGCGCAACAGGGCTGAACACTGAAGCTTTCTTT.

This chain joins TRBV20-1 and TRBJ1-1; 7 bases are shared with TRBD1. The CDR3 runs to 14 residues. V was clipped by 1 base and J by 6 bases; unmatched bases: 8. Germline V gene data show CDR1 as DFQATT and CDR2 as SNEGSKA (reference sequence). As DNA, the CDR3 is TGCAGTGCTAGAGGGGGGGGACAGATATCTGAAGCTTTCTTT. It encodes CSARGGGQISEAFF.

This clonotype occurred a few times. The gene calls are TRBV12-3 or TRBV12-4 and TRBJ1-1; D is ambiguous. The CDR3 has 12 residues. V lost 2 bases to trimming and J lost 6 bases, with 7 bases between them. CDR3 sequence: CASSLSFAEAFF. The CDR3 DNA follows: TGTGCCAGCAGTTTAAGTTTCGCTGAAGCTTTCTTT.